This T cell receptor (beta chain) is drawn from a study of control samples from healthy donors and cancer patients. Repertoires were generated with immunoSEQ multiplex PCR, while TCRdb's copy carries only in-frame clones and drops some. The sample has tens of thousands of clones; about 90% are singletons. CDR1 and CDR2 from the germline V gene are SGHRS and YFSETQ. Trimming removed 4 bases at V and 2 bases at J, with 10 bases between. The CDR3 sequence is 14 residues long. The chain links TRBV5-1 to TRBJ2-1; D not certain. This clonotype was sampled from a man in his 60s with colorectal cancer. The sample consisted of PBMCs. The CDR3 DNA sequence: TGCGCCAGCAGCCGCAATCTGGCCTACAATGAGCAGTTCTTC. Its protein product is CASSRNLAYNEQFF.